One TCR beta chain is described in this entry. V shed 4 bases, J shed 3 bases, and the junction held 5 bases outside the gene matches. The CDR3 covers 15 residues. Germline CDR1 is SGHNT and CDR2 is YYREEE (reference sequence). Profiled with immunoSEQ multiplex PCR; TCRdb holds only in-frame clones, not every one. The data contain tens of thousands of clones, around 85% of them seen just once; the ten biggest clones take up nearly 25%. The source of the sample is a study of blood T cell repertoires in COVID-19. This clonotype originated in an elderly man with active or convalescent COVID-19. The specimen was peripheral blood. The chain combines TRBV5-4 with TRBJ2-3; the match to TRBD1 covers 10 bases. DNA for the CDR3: TGTGCCAGCAGCCCTGACAGGGGGCGTACAGATACGCAGTATTTT. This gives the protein CASSPDRGRTDTQYF.